Listed below are T cell receptor beta chains from one sample, sequenced in a study of cytomegalovirus exposure and HLA in healthy donors. Generated by immunoSEQ multiplex PCR, the TCRdb table keeps only in-frame clones and is missing some. The sample contains approximately 79,000 clones, about 78% of which appear only once. The specimen was PBMCs. The source of these receptors is a male donor in good health and CMV-seropositive. Both conserved end residues are part of each CDR3. The order of the fields is V gene, clone size, J gene, D gene, CDR3 DNA, CDR3 protein. The D gene is left open where the match is weak. Rows give clone size only sometimes, using once, few, many, or a class for an expanded clone.

v_gene: TRBV7-2; abundance: few; j_gene: TRBJ1-2; d_gene: -; CDR3nt: TGTGCCAGCAGCTCCGGGGGTTCGGGCTATGGCTACACCTTC; CDR3aa: CASSSGGSGYGYTF
v_gene: TRBV5-6; abundance: -; j_gene: TRBJ1-2; d_gene: TRBD1; CDR3nt: TGTGCCAGCAGCCGCCAGGGGGATGGCTACACCTTC; CDR3aa: CASSRQGDGYTF
v_gene: TRBV29-1; abundance: -; j_gene: TRBJ1-1; d_gene: -; CDR3nt: TGCAGCGTCCACGCTATGAACACTGAAGCTTTCTTT; CDR3aa: CSVHAMNTEAFF
v_gene: TRBV6-5; abundance: -; j_gene: TRBJ2-7; d_gene: -; CDR3nt: TGTGCCAGCAGTCGCACGGGGGTACCTCCCTACGAGCAGTACTTC; CDR3aa: CASSRTGVPPYEQYF
v_gene: TRBV4-3; abundance: few; j_gene: TRBJ1-6; d_gene: TRBD1; CDR3nt: TGCGCCAGCAGCCCAACCGGGACAGGGTATTCACCCCTCCACTTT; CDR3aa: CASSPTGTGYSPLHF
v_gene: TRBV27; abundance: -; j_gene: TRBJ2-5; d_gene: TRBD1; CDR3nt: TGTGCCAGCAGTCGCCTCCAGGGGGCAAGGGAGACCCAGTACTTC; CDR3aa: CASSRLQGARETQYF
v_gene: TRBV5-4; abundance: few; j_gene: TRBJ2-1; d_gene: TRBD1; CDR3nt: TGTGCCAGCATCCGGACAGGGTACAATGAGCAGTTCTTC; CDR3aa: CASIRTGYNEQFF
v_gene: TRBV14; abundance: -; j_gene: TRBJ1-2; d_gene: -; CDR3nt: TGTGCCAGCAGCCAAGCCCGGGAACGTGGCTACACCTTC; CDR3aa: CASSQARERGYTF
v_gene: TRBV25-1; abundance: -; j_gene: TRBJ2-5; d_gene: -; CDR3nt: TGTGCCAGCAGTGAATATGACAGGCGGGAGCAGTACTTC; CDR3aa: CASSEYDRREQYF
v_gene: TRBV7-8; abundance: -; j_gene: TRBJ2-3; d_gene: -; CDR3nt: TGTGCCAGCAGCTCCGGACTGAACACAGATACGCAGTATTTT; CDR3aa: CASSSGLNTDTQYF
v_gene: TRBV6-5; abundance: -; j_gene: TRBJ2-7; d_gene: TRBD1; CDR3nt: TGTGCCAGCAGTAAGGGACAGTTGGGCTCCTACGAGCAGTACTTC; CDR3aa: CASSKGQLGSYEQYF
v_gene: TRBV6-6; abundance: -; j_gene: TRBJ2-4; d_gene: TRBD2; CDR3nt: TGTGCCAGCAGTTCCGGGACTAGCGGGAGTGCCGAGTACTTC; CDR3aa: CASSSGTSGSAEYF
v_gene: TRBV7-9; abundance: -; j_gene: TRBJ2-1; d_gene: TRBD2; CDR3nt: TGTGCCAGCAGCTTAGATACTAGCGGGAGCAATGAGCAGTTCTTC; CDR3aa: CASSLDTSGSNEQFF
v_gene: TRBV11-2; abundance: -; j_gene: TRBJ2-5; d_gene: -; CDR3nt: TGTGCCAGCAGCACACCGGGACAAGAGACCCAGTACTTC; CDR3aa: CASSTPGQETQYF
v_gene: TRBV5-1; abundance: -; j_gene: TRBJ2-3; d_gene: -; CDR3nt: TGCGCCAGCAGCTTGGGGGCACTCGACCACACAGATACGCAGTATTTT; CDR3aa: CASSLGALDHTDTQYF
v_gene: TRBV6-5; abundance: -; j_gene: TRBJ2-3; d_gene: -; CDR3nt: TGTGCCAGCAGGAGGGGGACTACCACAGATACGCAGTATTTT; CDR3aa: CASRRGTTTDTQYF
v_gene: TRBV6-1; abundance: few; j_gene: TRBJ1-2; d_gene: TRBD1; CDR3nt: TGTGCCAGCAGTGAATTGGGACAGGGTTGTGGCTACACCTTC; CDR3aa: CASSELGQGCGYTF
v_gene: TRBV6-1; abundance: -; j_gene: TRBJ2-1; d_gene: -; CDR3nt: TGTGCCAGCAGGCCCCCCGGCGCGGATGAGCAGTTCTTC; CDR3aa: CASRPPGADEQFF
v_gene: TRBV7-9; abundance: -; j_gene: TRBJ2-5; d_gene: -; CDR3nt: TGTGCCAGCAGCTTAGAACTAGAGACCCAGTACTTC; CDR3aa: CASSLELETQYF
v_gene: TRBV27; abundance: -; j_gene: TRBJ2-7; d_gene: TRBD1; CDR3nt: TGTGCCAGCAGTTTATCTCCTTACCGGGACAGCCGCTCCTACGAGCAGTACTTC; CDR3aa: CASSLSPYRDSRSYEQYF
v_gene: TRBV25-1; abundance: -; j_gene: TRBJ1-1; d_gene: TRBD1; CDR3nt: TGTGCCAGCAGTGCTCCGGGACAGGGGTGGTCTGAAGCTTTCTTT; CDR3aa: CASSAPGQGWSEAFF
v_gene: TRBV21-1; abundance: once; j_gene: TRBJ2-7; d_gene: -; CDR3nt: TGTGCCAGCAGCATTATGGAGTCTCGACAGGGGCACTCCTACGAGCAGTACTTC; CDR3aa: CASSIMESRQGHSYEQYF
v_gene: TRBV6-5; abundance: -; j_gene: TRBJ1-1; d_gene: -; CDR3nt: TGTGCCAGCAGTTACGGGCAGGGAACTGAAGCTTTCTTT; CDR3aa: CASSYGQGTEAFF
v_gene: TRBV28; abundance: -; j_gene: TRBJ2-3; d_gene: -; CDR3nt: TGTGCCAGCAGTTTACGGGAGAGGGCGGATACGCAGTATTTT; CDR3aa: CASSLRERADTQYF
v_gene: TRBV19; abundance: -; j_gene: TRBJ1-2; d_gene: TRBD1; CDR3nt: TGTGCCAGTAGTAAATCGGGACAGGGGAGGAACGGCTACACCTTC; CDR3aa: CASSKSGQGRNGYTF
v_gene: TRBV6-5; abundance: few; j_gene: TRBJ2-1; d_gene: -; CDR3nt: TGTGCCAGCAGGCGGGACTCTCGTTATAGGGATGAGCAGTTCTTC; CDR3aa: CASRRDSRYRDEQFF
v_gene: TRBV2; abundance: -; j_gene: TRBJ1-2; d_gene: -; CDR3nt: TGTGCCAGCAGCAGGTCCGTTTCAGACTATGGCTACACCTTC; CDR3aa: CASSRSVSDYGYTF
v_gene: TRBV6-5; abundance: -; j_gene: TRBJ1-1; d_gene: -; CDR3nt: TGTGCCAGCAGTCAATCAACTCAGGCGAACACTGAAGCTTTCTTT; CDR3aa: CASSQSTQANTEAFF
v_gene: TRBV7-9; abundance: -; j_gene: TRBJ1-2; d_gene: -; CDR3nt: TGTGCCAGCAGTCTAGGAAGGGGCCAAAACTATGGCTACACCTTC; CDR3aa: CASSLGRGQNYGYTF
v_gene: TRBV29-1; abundance: -; j_gene: TRBJ2-7; d_gene: -; CDR3nt: TGCAGCGTTTGGTTGCAGGACTCCTACGAGCAGTACTTC; CDR3aa: CSVWLQDSYEQYF
v_gene: TRBV18; abundance: -; j_gene: TRBJ1-3; d_gene: -; CDR3nt: TGTGCCAGCTCACCACCGGCCAACGGAAACACCATATATTTT; CDR3aa: CASSPPANGNTIYF
v_gene: TRBV5-4; abundance: few; j_gene: TRBJ2-2; d_gene: -; CDR3nt: TGTGCCAGCAGCTTGGACGGGACCGGGGAGCTGTTTTTT; CDR3aa: CASSLDGTGELFF
v_gene: TRBV7-8; abundance: -; j_gene: TRBJ1-4; d_gene: -; CDR3nt: TGTGCCAGCAGCTTAGCGCAGGGGCCCCCTAATGAAAAACTGTTTTTT; CDR3aa: CASSLAQGPPNEKLFF
v_gene: TRBV6-5; abundance: -; j_gene: TRBJ2-7; d_gene: TRBD2; CDR3nt: TGTGCCAGCAATCCGGGACTAGCTCCCTACGAGCAGTACTTC; CDR3aa: CASNPGLAPYEQYF
v_gene: TRBV10-3; abundance: -; j_gene: TRBJ2-1; d_gene: TRBD1; CDR3nt: TGTGCCACAGGTCCCGGGACAGTTAATGAGCAGTTCTTC; CDR3aa: CATGPGTVNEQFF
v_gene: TRBV2; abundance: -; j_gene: TRBJ2-1; d_gene: -; CDR3nt: TGTGCCAGCAGTGAAGCTCTCGGAGTCAATGAGCAGTTCTTC; CDR3aa: CASSEALGVNEQFF
v_gene: TRBV5-4; abundance: -; j_gene: TRBJ1-3; d_gene: -; CDR3nt: TGTGCCAGCAGCTTAGGAGGGGATGGAAACACCATATATTTT; CDR3aa: CASSLGGDGNTIYF
v_gene: TRBV27; abundance: once; j_gene: TRBJ2-7; d_gene: TRBD1; CDR3nt: TGTGCCAGCAGTTTAACAGGGGGTTTCTACGAGCAGTACTTC; CDR3aa: CASSLTGGFYEQYF
v_gene: TRBV29-1; abundance: -; j_gene: TRBJ2-2; d_gene: -; CDR3nt: TGTGGCGGGGCGACGTCCGGGGAGCTGTTTTTT; CDR3aa: CGGATSGELFF
v_gene: TRBV7-9; abundance: -; j_gene: TRBJ2-5; d_gene: -; CDR3nt: TGTGCCAGCAGCCTTCCGGCGACAGGTCCGAAGGGAGAGACCCAGTACTTC; CDR3aa: CASSLPATGPKGETQYF
v_gene: TRBV27; abundance: few; j_gene: TRBJ1-5; d_gene: -; CDR3nt: TGTGCCAGCAGTATGTCGGGTAATCAGCCCCAGCATTTT; CDR3aa: CASSMSGNQPQHF